This TCR beta chain was identified in a study of radiotherapy plus CTLA-4 blockade in lung cancer. Clones were read by immunoSEQ multiplex PCR, and TCRdb kept only the in-frame ones, dropping some. The table records about 67,000 clones, less than 85% of them present only once. The CDR3 is made up of 14 amino acids. Germline CDR1 reads MNHNS; CDR2 reads SASEGT. V lost 6 bases and J lost 5, with 13 bases in between. In its sample, this clone is medium-sized. V usage is TRBV6-1 and J usage is TRBJ2-2; tentative D call: TRBD1 (6 bases). This clonotype originated in a human donor with non-small cell lung cancer whose response to radiotherapy plus ipilimumab could not be evaluated. Some clones in this sample may be carry-over from other donors' samples. The sequencing here drew on peripheral blood, taken from a patient treated with radiotherapy plus ipilimumab. The CDR3 is CASRWGQNTGELFF. The CDR3 bases are TGTGCCAGCAGATGGGGACAAAATACCGGGGAGCTGTTTTTT.